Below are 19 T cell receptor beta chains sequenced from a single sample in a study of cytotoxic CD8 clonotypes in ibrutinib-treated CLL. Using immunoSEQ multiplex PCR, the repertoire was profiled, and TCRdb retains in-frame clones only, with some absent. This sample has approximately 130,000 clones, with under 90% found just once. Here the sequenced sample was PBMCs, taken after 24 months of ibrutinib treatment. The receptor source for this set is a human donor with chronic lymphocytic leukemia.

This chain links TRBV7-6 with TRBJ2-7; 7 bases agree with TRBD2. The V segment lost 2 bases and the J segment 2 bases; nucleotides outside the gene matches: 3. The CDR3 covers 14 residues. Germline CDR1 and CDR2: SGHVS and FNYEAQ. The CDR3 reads CASSLSSGPYEQYF. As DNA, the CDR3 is TGTGCCAGCAGCTTATCTAGCGGACCCTACGAGCAGTACTTC.

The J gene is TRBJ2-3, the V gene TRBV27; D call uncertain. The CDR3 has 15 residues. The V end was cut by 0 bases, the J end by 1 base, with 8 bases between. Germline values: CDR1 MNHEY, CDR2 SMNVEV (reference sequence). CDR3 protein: CASSLSWVRTDTQYF. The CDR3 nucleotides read TGTGCCAGCAGTTTATCGTGGGTTCGCACAGATACGCAGTATTTT.

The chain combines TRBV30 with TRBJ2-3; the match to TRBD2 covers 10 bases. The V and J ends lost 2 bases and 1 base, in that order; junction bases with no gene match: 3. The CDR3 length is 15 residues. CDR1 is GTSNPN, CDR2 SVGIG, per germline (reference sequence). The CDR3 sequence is CAWSRTSGGTDTQYF. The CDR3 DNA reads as TGTGCCTGGAGTCGGACTAGCGGAGGCACAGATACGCAGTATTTT. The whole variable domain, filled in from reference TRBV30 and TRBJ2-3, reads SQTIHQWPATLVQPVGSPLSLECTVEGTSNPNLYWYRQAAGRGLQLLFYSVGIGQISSEVPQNLSASRPQDRQFILSSKKLLLSDSGFYLCAWSRTSGGTDTQYFGPGTRLTVL.

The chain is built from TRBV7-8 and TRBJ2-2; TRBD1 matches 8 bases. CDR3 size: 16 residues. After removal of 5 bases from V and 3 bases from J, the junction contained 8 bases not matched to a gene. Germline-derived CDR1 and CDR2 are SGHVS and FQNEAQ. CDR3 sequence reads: CASSGRGRGDTGELFF. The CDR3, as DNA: TGTGCCAGCAGCGGCAGGGGGCGGGGCGACACCGGGGAGCTGTTTTTT.

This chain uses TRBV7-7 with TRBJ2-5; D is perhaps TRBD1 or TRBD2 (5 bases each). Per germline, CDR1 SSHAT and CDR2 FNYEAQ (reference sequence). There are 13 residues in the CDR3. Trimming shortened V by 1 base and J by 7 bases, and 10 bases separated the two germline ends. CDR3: CASSLVFGGTQYF. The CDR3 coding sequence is TGTGCCAGCAGCTTAGTTTTTGGGGGGACCCAGTACTTC.

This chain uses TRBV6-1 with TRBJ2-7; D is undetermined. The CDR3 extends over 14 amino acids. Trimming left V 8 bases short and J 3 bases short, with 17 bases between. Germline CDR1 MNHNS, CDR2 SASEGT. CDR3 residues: CASLTAFGRYEQYF. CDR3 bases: TGTGCCAGCCTTACAGCATTCGGGCGCTACGAGCAGTACTTC.

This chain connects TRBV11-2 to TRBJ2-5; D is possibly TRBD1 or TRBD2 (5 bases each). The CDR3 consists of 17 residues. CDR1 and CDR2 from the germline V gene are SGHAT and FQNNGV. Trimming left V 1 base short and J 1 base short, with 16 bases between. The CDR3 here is CASSLAASLGPQETQYF. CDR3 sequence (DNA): TGTGCCAGCAGCTTAGCTGCTAGCTTGGGACCCCAAGAGACCCAGTACTTC.

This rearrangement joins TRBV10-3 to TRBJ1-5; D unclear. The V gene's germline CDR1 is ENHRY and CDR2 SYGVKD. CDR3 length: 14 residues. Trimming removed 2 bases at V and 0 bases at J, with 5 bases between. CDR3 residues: CAISEGISNQPQHF. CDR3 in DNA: TGTGCCATCAGTGAGGGCATTAGCAATCAGCCCCAGCATTTT.

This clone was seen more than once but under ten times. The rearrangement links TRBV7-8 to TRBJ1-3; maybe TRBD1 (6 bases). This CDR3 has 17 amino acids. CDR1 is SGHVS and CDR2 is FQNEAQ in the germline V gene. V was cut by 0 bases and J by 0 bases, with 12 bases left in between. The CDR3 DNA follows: TGTGCCAGCAGCTTAGCTAACGGGGGCCTCTCTGGAAACACCATATATTTT. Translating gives CASSLANGGLSGNTIYF.

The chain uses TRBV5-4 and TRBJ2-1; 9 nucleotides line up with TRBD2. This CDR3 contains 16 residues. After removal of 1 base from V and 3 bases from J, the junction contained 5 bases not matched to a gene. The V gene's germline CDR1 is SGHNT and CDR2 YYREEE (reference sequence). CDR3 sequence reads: CASSLYSGGDYNEQFF. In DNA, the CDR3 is TGTGCCAGCAGCTTGTATAGCGGGGGCGACTACAATGAGCAGTTCTTC.

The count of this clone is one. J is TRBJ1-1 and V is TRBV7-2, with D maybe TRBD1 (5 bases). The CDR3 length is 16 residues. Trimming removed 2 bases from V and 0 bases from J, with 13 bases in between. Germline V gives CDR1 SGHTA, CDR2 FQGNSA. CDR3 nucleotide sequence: TGTGCCAGCAGCTTACAGGCAGCAGGGCTGAACACTGAAGCTTTCTTT. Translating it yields CASSLQAAGLNTEAFF.

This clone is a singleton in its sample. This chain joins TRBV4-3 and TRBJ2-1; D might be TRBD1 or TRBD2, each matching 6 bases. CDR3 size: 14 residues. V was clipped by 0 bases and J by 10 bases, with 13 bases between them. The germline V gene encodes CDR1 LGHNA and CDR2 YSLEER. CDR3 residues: CASSQDRGAWEQFF. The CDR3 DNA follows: TGCGCCAGCAGCCAAGATAGGGGGGCGTGGGAGCAGTTCTTC.

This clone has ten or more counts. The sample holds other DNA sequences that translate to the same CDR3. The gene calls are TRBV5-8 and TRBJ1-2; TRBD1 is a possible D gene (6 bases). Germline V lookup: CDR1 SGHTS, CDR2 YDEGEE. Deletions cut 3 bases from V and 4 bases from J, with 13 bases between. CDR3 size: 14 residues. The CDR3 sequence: CASSSGGTGYGYTF. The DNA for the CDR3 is TGTGCCAGCAGCTCGGGGGGCACCGGCTATGGCTACACCTTC.

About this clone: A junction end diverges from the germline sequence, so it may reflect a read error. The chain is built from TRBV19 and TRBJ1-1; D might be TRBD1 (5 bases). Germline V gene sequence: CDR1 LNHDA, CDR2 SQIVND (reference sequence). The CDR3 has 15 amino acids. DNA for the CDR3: TGTGCCAGTACTATAGCAGGGACCTTGAACACTGAAGCTTTCTTT. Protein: CASTIAGTLNTEAFF.

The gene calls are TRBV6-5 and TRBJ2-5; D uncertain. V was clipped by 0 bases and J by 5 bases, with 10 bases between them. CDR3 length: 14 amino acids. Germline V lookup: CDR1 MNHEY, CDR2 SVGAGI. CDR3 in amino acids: CASSYSSGYETQYF. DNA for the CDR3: TGTGCCAGCAGTTACTCGTCGGGTTACGAGACCCAGTACTTC.

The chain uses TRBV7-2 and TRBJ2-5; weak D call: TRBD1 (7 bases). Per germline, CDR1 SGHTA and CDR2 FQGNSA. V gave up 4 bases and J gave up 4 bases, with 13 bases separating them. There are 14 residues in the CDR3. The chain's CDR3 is CASSSRRGLETQYF. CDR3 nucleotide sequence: TGTGCCAGCAGCTCCCGGAGGGGGCTAGAGACCCAGTACTTC. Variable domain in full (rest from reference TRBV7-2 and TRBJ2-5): GAGVSQSPSNKVTEKGKDVELRCDPISGHTALYWYRQSLGQGLEFLIYFQGNSAPDKSGLPSDRFSAERTGGSVSTLTIQRTQQEDSAVYLCASSSRRGLETQYFGPGTRLLVL.

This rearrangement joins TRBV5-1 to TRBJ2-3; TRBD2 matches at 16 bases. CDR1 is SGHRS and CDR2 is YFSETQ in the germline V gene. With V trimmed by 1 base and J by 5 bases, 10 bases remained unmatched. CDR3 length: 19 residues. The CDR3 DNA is TGCGCCAGCAGCTTGACAACCGGGACTAGCGGGGGGGCCGTAGATACGCAGTATTTT. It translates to CASSLTTGTSGGAVDTQYF.

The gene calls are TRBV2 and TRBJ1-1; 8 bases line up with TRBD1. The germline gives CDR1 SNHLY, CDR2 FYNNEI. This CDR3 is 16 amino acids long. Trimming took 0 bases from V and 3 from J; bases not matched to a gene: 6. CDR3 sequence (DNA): TGTGCCAGCAGTGAAGCTGGACAGGGATGGGACACTGAAGCTTTCTTT. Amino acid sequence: CASSEAGQGWDTEAFF.

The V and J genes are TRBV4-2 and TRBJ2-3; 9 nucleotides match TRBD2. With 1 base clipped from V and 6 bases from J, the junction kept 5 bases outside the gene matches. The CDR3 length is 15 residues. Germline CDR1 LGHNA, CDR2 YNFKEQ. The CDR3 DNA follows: TGTGCCAGCAGCCAAGGGCCCCTAGCGGGGGATACGCAGTATTTT. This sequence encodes CASSQGPLAGDTQYF.